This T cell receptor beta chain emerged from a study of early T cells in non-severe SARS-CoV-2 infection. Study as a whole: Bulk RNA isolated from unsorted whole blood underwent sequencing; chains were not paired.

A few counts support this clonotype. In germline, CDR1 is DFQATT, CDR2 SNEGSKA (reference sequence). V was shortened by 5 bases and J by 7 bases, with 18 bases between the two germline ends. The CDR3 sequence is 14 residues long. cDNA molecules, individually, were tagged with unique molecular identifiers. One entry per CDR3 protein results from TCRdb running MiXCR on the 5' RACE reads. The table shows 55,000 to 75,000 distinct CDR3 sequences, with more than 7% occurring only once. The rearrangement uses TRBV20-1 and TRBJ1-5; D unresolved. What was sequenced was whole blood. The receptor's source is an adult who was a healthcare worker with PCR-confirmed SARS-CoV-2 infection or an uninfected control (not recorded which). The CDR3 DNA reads TGCAGTGCTTCCGTACTAAGCCCAGGCCAGCCCCAGCATTTT. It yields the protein CSASVLSPGQPQHF.